This T cell receptor (beta chain) originates from a study of T cells in Graves' hyperthyroidism and ophthalmopathy. About the study: Peripheral blood was collected at initial diagnosis, before any treatment.

This clonotype appeared many times. Trimming removed 5 bases at V and 6 bases at J, with 14 bases between. The CDR3 covers 14 residues. CDR1 MNHEY and CDR2 SVGEGT come from the germline V gene. RNA transcripts provided the source from which TCR beta CDR3 regions were amplified. The study used the HTBI primer set for a first-round RT-PCR of the TCR CDR3. TCRdb itself ran the multiplex PCR reads through MiXCR, one entry per CDR3 protein. The table records around 340,000 distinct CDR3 sequences, approximately 18% of them present only once. The chain has TRBV6-2 or TRBV6-3 and TRBJ1-5; D unresolved. The sequenced sample consisted of blood. The receptor comes from a woman in her thirties or forties with Graves' ophthalmopathy. This CDR3 reads CASSPSAYAQPQHF. CDR3 nucleotides: TGTGCCAGCAGTCCCAGTGCCTACGCTCAGCCCCAGCATTTT.